What follows describes a single T cell receptor (beta chain). Its antigen is still unknown. Within one base of it there is no much larger clone, and no base qualities were kept. The data are from a study of beta chain features in type 1 diabetes listed by TCRdb under 2018. With regard to the full study: No differences in mean age, gender distribution, total cell number or subset yield were found between patients and healthy donors. A total of roughly 99 million sorted cells were examined across all samples, and the number of cells per subset was strongly correlated with RNA yield. The study compared the TCRB repertoires of sorted circulating CD4+ T cell subsets in recently diagnosed type 1 diabetes patients with those in matched healthy donors. Naive and central memory subsets were obtained from all 30 or so donors, but regulatory and stem cell-like memory subsets were isolated from only 8 patients and about 8 healthy donors.

The entire amount of isolated RNA was reverse transcribed using the High Capacity cDNA Reverse Transcription Kit, so the sequenced TCRB transcripts were expressed ones. Deep immunoSEQ sequencing was performed on naive, central memory and regulatory T cell samples, with an average of around 3.5 million total reads per sample. After sorted cells were lysed in RLT buffer, RNA was extracted with DNase-treated RNeasy Micro or Mini kits, with the choice depending on cell number. To prevent cross-contamination, each cell subset was processed individually, whereas patient and healthy donor samples were processed jointly. Using the immunoSEQ multiplex PCR, TCRB sequences were amplified from cDNA into 87-bp fragments spanning the CDR3 region. The amplicons were sequenced using the Illumina HiSeq platform. The authors processed their data as follows. PCR bias was computationally corrected using synthetic template baselines, reads within Hamming distance 2 were collapsed, and singletons that could not be merged were discarded. Reads were aligned against IMGT to assign V, D and J genes, CDR3 length and insertions or deletions at six rearrangement sites. Clonotype counts were normalized to sorted cell number within each subset before computing true diversity and Gini coefficients with the tcR R package. The overlap coefficient, calculated on TCRB nucleotide sequences, was used to measure repertoire sharing. TCRdb took over this immuneACCESS table, retaining in-frame rearrangements with V and J assigned. Such tables are incomplete; in checked studies, under half of the missing clones stem from an unresolved V gene, and the remainder is unexplained. V and J calls and clone size are those listed in that table; D and trimming were worked out from the DNA. Within this sample are about 160,000 clones, with approximately 7.8% of them counted one time only. Together, the top ten hold approximately 0.87% of the sample.

A single peripheral blood draw of 95 to 150 mL on average was collected from each donor into heparinised tubes. A BD FACSAria II and a panel including CD45RO, CCR7, CD25, CD127, CD95 and CD27 were used to sort naive, central memory, regulatory and stem cell-like memory CD4+ T cells. A purity above 98% was achieved for all sorted populations. PBMCs were separated immediately by Lymphoprep density gradient centrifugation and were stained directly, without being cultured. Samples were stained and sorted in pairs, with one healthy donor and one patient per experiment, so that batch effects were minimized. Results the study describes overall, beyond this receptor: Because small numbers of individuals were included in the HLA sub-analyses, any influence of HLA type on TCRB rearrangement was left unresolved. At VDJ recombination sites, patients with type 1 diabetes made fewer insertions and deleted more nucleotides, a pattern implying thymic rearrangement abnormalities. A moderate but significant shortening of TCRB CDR3 length was observed in type 1 diabetes patients in all four CD4+ subsets. Shorter templates might be favored by PCR, yet because patient and control samples were amplified and corrected together, any such skew would affect both groups equally. Naive, central memory and regulatory TCRB repertoires appeared to be more alike among patients than among healthy donors. Because cDNA was sequenced instead of genomic DNA, activated cells with high expression could be over-represented, although the groups did not differ in activation or CD3 levels.

For CDR1 and CDR2, the germline V gene lists SGHDN and FVKESK. From its cysteine to its phenylalanine, the CDR3 spans 16 amino acids. The kept DNA is CDR3 alone, 48 bases in frame from the first base. The V end gives up 4 bases and the J end 2 bases, leaving 8 bases in the junction not matched to a gene. In this chain, TRBV14 is recombined with TRBJ1-3, with TRBD1 identical over 7 junction bases. The source material was central memory CD4+ T cells from blood. This sequence originates from a woman between 35 and 50 years old with type 1 diabetes. The CDR3 protein is CASSRLDRVTGNTIYF. The nucleotide sequence is given as TGTGCCAGCAGCCGCCTCGACAGGGTGACTGGAAACACCATATATTTT.